This passage covers 21 T cell receptor beta chains from one sample sequenced in a study of graft-versus-host responses after intestinal transplantation. Measured with immunoSEQ multiplex PCR; TCRdb has only the in-frame clones, and not every one. The sample has tens of thousands of clones; approximately 83% are singletons. Antigens for these TCRs are unknown. The source was unstimulated CD8+ T cells sorted from spleen or lymph node cells, collected before intestinal transplant. These receptor sequences come from a human donor who received an intestinal transplant.

This chain connects TRBV6-5 to TRBJ2-3; 8 bases line up with TRBD1. Germline CDR1 is MNHEY and CDR2 is SVGAGI. Germline trimming cut 5 bases from V and 4 bases from J; bases unmatched to any gene: 2. The CDR3 consists of 13 residues. CDR3 protein: CASSRQGSDTQYF. CDR3 bases: TGTGCCAGCAGTCGACAGGGGTCAGATACGCAGTATTTT.

The gene calls are TRBV4-1 and TRBJ2-7, with 7 positions matching TRBD1. CDR3 size: 16 residues. From germline, CDR1 is MGHRA and CDR2 YSYEKL. V shed 3 bases, J shed 2 bases, and the junction held 10 bases outside the gene matches. This chain's CDR3 is CASSQTNSQGAYEQYF. The CDR3 DNA follows: TGCGCCAGCAGCCAGACCAACTCCCAGGGGGCCTACGAGCAGTACTTC.

This clone was found a few times. The rearrangement uses TRBV11-2 and TRBJ2-7, with no clear D. V lost 6 bases and J lost 2, with 5 bases in between. Germline values: CDR1 SGHAT, CDR2 FQNNGV. The CDR3 extends over 11 amino acids. The CDR3: CASSTTYEQYF. DNA for the CDR3: TGTGCCAGCAGTACAACCTACGAGCAGTACTTC.

CDR3 coding DNA: TGTGCCAGTAGTATATCGGGGTACACTGAAGCTTTCTTT. Residues: CASSISGYTEAFF. V usage is TRBV19 and J usage is TRBJ1-1; D uncertain. The V end was cut by 2 bases, the J end by 3 bases, with 7 bases between. The germline V gene has CDR1 LNHDA and CDR2 SQIVND (reference sequence). There are 13 residues in the CDR3. The variable domain in full, completed from reference TRBV19 and TRBJ1-1, reads DGGITQSPKYLFRKEGQNVTLSCEQNLNHDAMYWYRQDPGQGLRLIYYSQIVNDFQKGDIAEGYSVSREKKESFPLTVTSAQKNPTAFYLCASSISGYTEAFFGQGTRLTVV.

The CDR3, as DNA: TGTGCCAGCAGCTTCGGGACAGGGTCCTACGAGCAGTACTTC. Residues: CASSFGTGSYEQYF. The chain has TRBV11-2 and TRBJ2-7, with TRBD1 matching over 9 bases. V lost 3 bases to trimming and J lost 1 base; unmatched junction nucleotides: 1. This CDR3 is built from 14 residues. Per the germline V gene, CDR1 is SGHAT and CDR2 is FQNNGV.

The chain employs TRBV7-8 and TRBJ2-1; 8 nucleotides agree with TRBD1. Germline-derived CDR1 and CDR2 are SGHVS and FQNEAQ. V shed 3 bases, J shed 6 bases, and the junction held 4 bases outside the gene matches. The CDR3 is 14 residues long. The CDR3 spells CASSLTGARNEQFF. CDR3 nucleotides: TGTGCCAGCAGCTTGACAGGGGCCCGCAATGAGCAGTTCTTC.

The J gene is TRBJ2-2, the V gene TRBV28, with TRBD1 matching 12 bases. The V gene's germline CDR1 is MDHEN and CDR2 SYDVKM. This CDR3 has 15 amino acids. Germline trimming cut 4 bases from V and 4 bases from J; bases unmatched to any gene: 1. The CDR3 DNA sequence: TGTGCCAGCAGTTCGGGACAGGGGGCCACCGGGGAGCTGTTTTTT. Its protein product is CASSSGQGATGELFF. The whole variable domain, remainder taken from reference TRBV28 and TRBJ2-2, is DVKVTQSSRYLVKRTGEKVFLECVQDMDHENMFWYRQDPGLGLRLIYFSYDVKMKEKGDIPEGYSVSREKKERFSLILESASTNQTSMYLCASSSGQGATGELFFGEGSRLTVL.

The chain joins TRBV7-9 to TRBJ2-7; the match to TRBD1 covers 8 bases. This CDR3 spans 14 amino acids. Germline CDR1 is SEHNR and CDR2 is FQNEAQ (reference sequence). V lost 1 base, J lost 7 bases, and 6 bases stayed unmatched. CDR3 protein: CASSLVDRGWEQYF. The CDR3 region has the DNA TGTGCCAGCAGCTTAGTCGACAGGGGCTGGGAGCAGTACTTC.

The J gene is TRBJ1-6, the V gene TRBV27; 9 nucleotides align to TRBD1. V was clipped by 6 bases and J by 7 bases; unmatched bases: 4. CDR3 size: 14 residues. Germline V gene lookup returns CDR1 MNHEY and CDR2 SMNVEV (reference sequence). CDR3 amino acids: CASRFGTGNSPLHF. CDR3 nucleotide sequence: TGTGCCAGCAGATTCGGGACAGGGAATTCACCCCTCCACTTT.

The V gene is TRBV10-3, the J gene TRBJ1-1, with TRBD1 as a possible D gene (5 bases). Trimming took 3 bases from V and 11 from J, leaving 19 bases between them. The germline V gene has CDR1 ENHRY and CDR2 SYGVKD. The CDR3 extends over 14 amino acids. The CDR3 here is CAISDWLLDKSAFF. For the CDR3, the DNA is TGTGCCATCAGTGATTGGTTGTTGGACAAATCCGCTTTCTTT.

This clone turned up a few times. The rearrangement joins TRBV30 to TRBJ1-5; 8 positions match TRBD1. V shed 0 bases, J shed 5 bases, and the junction held 3 bases outside the gene matches. From germline, CDR1 is GTSNPN and CDR2 SVGIG (reference sequence). This CDR3 has 14 residues. CDR3 amino acids: CAWSVGQGHQPQHF. CDR3 nucleotides: TGTGCCTGGAGTGTAGGACAGGGCCATCAGCCCCAGCATTTT.

This clone occurred a few times. CDR3 sequence: CASSKLLAGLGYEQYF. CDR3 DNA sequence: TGTGCCAGCAGCAAGCTACTAGCGGGGCTGGGCTACGAGCAGTACTTC. J is TRBJ2-7 and V is TRBV21-1; the table gives TRBD2 as D, unverified against the DNA. TRBV21-1 is annotated as a pseudogene. This CDR3 spans 16 amino acids.

The chain links TRBV4-1 to TRBJ2-1; TRBD2 matches 7 bases. In germline, CDR1 is MGHRA, CDR2 YSYEKL. Trimming took 3 bases from V and 0 from J; bases not matched to a gene: 5. This CDR3 contains 16 residues. CDR3 loop: CASSHILADSYNEQFF. The CDR3 DNA reads as TGCGCCAGCAGCCACATCCTAGCGGACTCCTACAATGAGCAGTTCTTC.

This CDR3 reads CASSRPETGGTEAFF. The CDR3 nucleotides are TGCGCCAGCAGCCGACCGGAGACAGGGGGCACTGAAGCTTTCTTT. The gene calls are TRBV4-1 and TRBJ1-1; 9 bases are shared with TRBD1. The V segment lost 4 bases and the J segment 4 bases; nucleotides outside the gene matches: 7. The CDR3 runs to 15 residues. CDR1 and CDR2 (germline): MGHRA, YSYEKL.

The V gene is TRBV19, the J gene TRBJ2-1; TRBD1 agrees at 8 bases. The CDR3 is 14 residues long. Trimming at V came to 3 bases and at J to 8 bases, leaving 6 bases not matched to a gene. Germline V gene lookup returns CDR1 LNHDA and CDR2 SQIVND (reference sequence). CDR3 protein: CASSIRTGWDEQFF. The CDR3 DNA is TGTGCCAGTAGTATCAGGACAGGGTGGGATGAGCAGTTCTTC.

The genes are TRBV7-8 and TRBJ2-7; TRBD1 matches 9 bases. V was pared by 4 bases and J by 5 bases, with 9 bases of the junction left unmatched. Germline loops: CDR1 SGHVS, CDR2 FQNEAQ. The CDR3 runs to 15 residues. CDR3 sequence: CASSSTGTGPNEQYF. CDR3 bases: TGTGCCAGCAGCTCGACCGGGACAGGGCCAAACGAGCAGTACTTC.

This clone was detected only a few times. CDR3 DNA sequence: TGCGCCAGCAGCCAAGTGAGGACTAGCGGGGGCCCGTTTCTACCAGATGAGCAGTTCTTC. Its protein product is CASSQVRTSGGPFLPDEQFF. The rearrangement links TRBV4-1 to TRBJ2-1; 13 bases are shared with TRBD2. After removal of 1 base from V and 8 bases from J, the junction contained 17 bases not matched to a gene. This CDR3 is built from 20 residues. CDR1 MGHRA and CDR2 YSYEKL come from the germline V gene.

The chain uses TRBV7-8 and TRBJ1-1, with D perhaps TRBD1 (6 bases). The CDR3 contains 14 residues. Trimming removed 1 base at V and 2 bases at J, with 8 bases between. Germline V gene sequence: CDR1 SGHVS, CDR2 FQNEAQ. The CDR3 loop reads CASSLGTANTEAFF. DNA for the CDR3: TGTGCCAGCAGCTTAGGGACAGCTAACACTGAAGCTTTCTTT.

The genes are TRBV7-9 and TRBJ2-1; 8 bases match TRBD1. Germline CDR1 and CDR2: SEHNR and FQNEAQ (reference sequence). The CDR3 is 13 residues long. Losses at the gene ends were 3 bases for V and 7 bases for J; bases not matched to a gene: 2. CDR3 sequence (DNA): TGTGCCAGCAGCTTCTGGACAGGGAATGAGCAGTTCTTC. This encodes CASSFWTGNEQFF. Combining the CDR3 with reference TRBV7-9 and TRBJ2-1 gives the whole variable domain DTGVSQNPRHKITKRGQNVTFRCDPISEHNRLYWYRQTLGQGPEFLTYFQNEAQLEKSRLLSDRFSAERPKGSFSTLEIQRTEQGDSAMYLCASSFWTGNEQFFGPGTRLTVL.

The V gene is TRBV6-6, the J gene TRBJ2-7, with 7 bases matching TRBD1. The CDR3 loop spans 14 amino acids. Germline V gene lookup returns CDR1 MNHNY and CDR2 SVGAGI (reference sequence). The V gene end was trimmed by 3 bases and the J gene end by 3 bases; junction bases not matched to a gene: 5. Written as DNA, the CDR3 is TGTGCCAGCAGTTATCCGGGACAGATCTACGAGCAGTACTTC. Translated, it gives CASSYPGQIYEQYF.

There are a few counts of this clone. This chain connects TRBV29-1 to TRBJ2-7, with 9 positions matching TRBD1. This CDR3 has 15 residues. Germline assignment: CDR1 SQVTM and CDR2 ANQGSEA. The ends lost 6 bases at V and 2 bases at J; junction bases unmatched: 11. CDR3 protein: CSVMGGQGRTYEQYF. The CDR3, as DNA: TGCAGCGTGATGGGAGGACAGGGGCGTACCTACGAGCAGTACTTC.